The clone carrying this T cell receptor beta chain was detected only once. This specimen belongs to a study of low-dose radiotherapy and immunotherapy resistance in tumors. On the study more broadly: Treatment of Cohort 1 consisted of 0.5 Gy per fraction every 2 weeks, adding up to 6.5 Gy. It was 1 Gy per fraction every two weeks that Cohort 2 received, adding up to 13 Gy over 26 weeks.

All eligible patients presented with advanced solid tumors that contained no tumor-infiltrating lymphocytes. V lost 6 bases and J 5 bases, leaving 16 bases between the germline ends. Looked up from germline, CDR1 is LNHDA and CDR2 is SQIVND (reference sequence). The CDR3 length is 14 residues. TRAV- and TRBV-specific primers were used for first-strand cDNA, which covered alpha and beta chains. With a V-primer adapter and a constant-region primer, TCRs were amplified for about 19 PCR cycles. TCRdb recomputed calls from the reads with MiXCR, one row per CDR3 protein. The table lists 6,600 or so distinct CDR3 sequences, roughly 80% of them singletons.

The rearrangement uses TRBV19 and TRBJ2-5, with D tentatively TRBD1 (6 bases). This TCR was sampled from a human donor with advanced metastatic prostate, ovarian, gallbladder or colorectal cancer (not recorded which). This table probably holds off-target reads from a library built for another chain. The CDR3: CASRLRTDWETQYF. Written as DNA, the CDR3 is TGTGCCAGTAGACTCCGGACAGATTGGGAGACCCAGTACTTC.